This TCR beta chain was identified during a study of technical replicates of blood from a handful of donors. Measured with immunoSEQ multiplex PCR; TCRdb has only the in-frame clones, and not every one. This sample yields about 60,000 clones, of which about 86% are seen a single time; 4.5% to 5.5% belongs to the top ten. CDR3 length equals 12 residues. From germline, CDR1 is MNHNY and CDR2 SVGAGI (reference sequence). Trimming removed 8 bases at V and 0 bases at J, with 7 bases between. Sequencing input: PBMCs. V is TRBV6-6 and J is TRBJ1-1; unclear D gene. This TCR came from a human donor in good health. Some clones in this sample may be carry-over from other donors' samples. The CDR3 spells CASGLMNTEAFF. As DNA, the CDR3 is TGTGCCAGCGGGCTCATGAACACTGAAGCTTTCTTT.